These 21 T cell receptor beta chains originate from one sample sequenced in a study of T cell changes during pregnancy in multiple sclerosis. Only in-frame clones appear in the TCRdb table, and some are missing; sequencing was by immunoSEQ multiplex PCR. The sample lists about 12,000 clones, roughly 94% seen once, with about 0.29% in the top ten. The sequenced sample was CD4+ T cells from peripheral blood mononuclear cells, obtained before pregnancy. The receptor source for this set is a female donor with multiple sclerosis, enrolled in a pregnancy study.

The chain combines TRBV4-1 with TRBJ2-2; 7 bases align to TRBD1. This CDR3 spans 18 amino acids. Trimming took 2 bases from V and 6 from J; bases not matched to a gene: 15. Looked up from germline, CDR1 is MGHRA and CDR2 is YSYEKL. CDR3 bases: TGCGCCAGCAGCCAAAAACCTCGAGACAGGGAAGGTCCCGGGGAGCTGTTTTTT. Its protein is CASSQKPRDREGPGELFF.

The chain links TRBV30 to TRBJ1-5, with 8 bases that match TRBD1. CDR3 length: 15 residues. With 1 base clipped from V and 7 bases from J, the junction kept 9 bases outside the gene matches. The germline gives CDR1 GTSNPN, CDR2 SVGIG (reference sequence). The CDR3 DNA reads TGTGCCTGGAGTGCCTCCCAGGGGGCTACGCAGCCCCAGCATTTT. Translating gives CAWSASQGATQPQHF.

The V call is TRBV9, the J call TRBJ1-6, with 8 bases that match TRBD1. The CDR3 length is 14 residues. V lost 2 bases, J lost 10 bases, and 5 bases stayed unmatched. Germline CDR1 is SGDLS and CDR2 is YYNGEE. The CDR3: CASSVDRGRSPLHF. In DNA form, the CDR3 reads TGTGCCAGCAGCGTCGACAGGGGACGATCACCCCTCCACTTT.

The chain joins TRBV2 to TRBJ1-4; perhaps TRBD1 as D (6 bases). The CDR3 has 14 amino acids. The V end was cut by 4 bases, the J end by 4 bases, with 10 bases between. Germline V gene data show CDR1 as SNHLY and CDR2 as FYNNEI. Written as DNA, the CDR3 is TGTGCCAGCAGTGTACGGACAGTTAATGAAAAACTGTTTTTT. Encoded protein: CASSVRTVNEKLFF.

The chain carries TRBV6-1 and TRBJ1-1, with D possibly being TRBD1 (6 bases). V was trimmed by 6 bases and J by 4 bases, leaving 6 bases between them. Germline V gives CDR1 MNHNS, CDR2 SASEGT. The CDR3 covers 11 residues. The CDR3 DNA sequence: TGTGCCAGCAGCAGGGGCACTGAAGCTTTCTTT. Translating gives CASSRGTEAFF.

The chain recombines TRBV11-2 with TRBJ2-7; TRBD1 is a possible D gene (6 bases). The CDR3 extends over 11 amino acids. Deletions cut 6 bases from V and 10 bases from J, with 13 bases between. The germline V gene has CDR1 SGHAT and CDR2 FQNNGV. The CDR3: CASRRDRRQYF. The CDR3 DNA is TGTGCCAGCAGACGAGACAGGAGACAGTACTTC. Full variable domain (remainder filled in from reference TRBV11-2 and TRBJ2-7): EAGVAQSPRYKIIEKRQSVAFWCNPISGHATLYWYQQILGQGPKLLIQFQNNGVVDDSQLPKDRFSAERLKGVDSTLKIQPAKLEDSAVYLCASRRDRRQYFGPGTRLTVT.

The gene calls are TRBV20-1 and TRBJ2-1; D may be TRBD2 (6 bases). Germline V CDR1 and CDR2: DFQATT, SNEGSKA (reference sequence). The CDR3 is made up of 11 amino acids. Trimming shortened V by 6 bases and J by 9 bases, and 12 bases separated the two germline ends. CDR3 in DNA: TGCAGTGCCGGGCGGGGAAGTGAGCAGTTCTTC. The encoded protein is CSAGRGSEQFF.

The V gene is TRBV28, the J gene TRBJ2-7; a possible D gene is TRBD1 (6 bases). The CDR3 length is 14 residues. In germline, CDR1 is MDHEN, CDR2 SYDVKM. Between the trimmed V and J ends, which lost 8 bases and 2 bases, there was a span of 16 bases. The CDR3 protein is CASLTGPGTYEQYF. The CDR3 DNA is TGTGCCAGCCTAACAGGGCCGGGAACCTACGAGCAGTACTTC.

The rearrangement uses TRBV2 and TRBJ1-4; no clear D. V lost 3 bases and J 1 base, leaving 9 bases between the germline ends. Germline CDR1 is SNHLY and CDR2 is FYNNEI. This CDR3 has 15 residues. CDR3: CASSEVRGTNEKLFF. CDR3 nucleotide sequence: TGTGCCAGCAGTGAGGTGCGGGGAACTAATGAAAAACTGTTTTTT.

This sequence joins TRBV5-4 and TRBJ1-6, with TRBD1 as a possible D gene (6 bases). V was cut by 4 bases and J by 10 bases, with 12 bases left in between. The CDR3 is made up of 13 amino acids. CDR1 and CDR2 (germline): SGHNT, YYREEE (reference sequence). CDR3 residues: CASSVQGRSPLHF. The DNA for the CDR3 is TGTGCCAGCAGCGTACAGGGACGGTCACCCCTCCACTTT.

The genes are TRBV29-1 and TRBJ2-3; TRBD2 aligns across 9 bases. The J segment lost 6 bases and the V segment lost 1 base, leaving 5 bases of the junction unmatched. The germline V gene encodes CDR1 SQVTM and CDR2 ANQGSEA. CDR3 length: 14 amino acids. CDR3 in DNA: TGCAGCGTTGAAGGGGGCGGGGGGGGCGATACGCAGTATTTT. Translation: CSVEGGGGGDTQYF.

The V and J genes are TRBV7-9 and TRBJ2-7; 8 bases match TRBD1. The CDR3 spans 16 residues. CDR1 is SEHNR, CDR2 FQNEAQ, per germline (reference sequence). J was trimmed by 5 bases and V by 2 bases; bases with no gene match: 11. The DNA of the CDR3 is TGTGCCAGCAGCTTAAAACCTGGACAGGGAGTCGACGAGCAGTACTTC. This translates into CASSLKPGQGVDEQYF.

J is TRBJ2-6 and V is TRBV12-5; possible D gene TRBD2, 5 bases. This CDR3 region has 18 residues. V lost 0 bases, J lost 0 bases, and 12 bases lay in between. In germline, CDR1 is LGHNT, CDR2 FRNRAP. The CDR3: CASGLVGGLRSGANVLTF. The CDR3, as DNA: TGTGCTAGTGGTTTGGTAGGAGGTCTCCGCTCTGGGGCCAACGTCCTGACTTTC.

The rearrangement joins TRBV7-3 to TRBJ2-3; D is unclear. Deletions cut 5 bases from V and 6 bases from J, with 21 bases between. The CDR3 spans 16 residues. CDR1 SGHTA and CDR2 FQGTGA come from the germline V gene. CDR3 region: CASSRNGRAAADTQYF. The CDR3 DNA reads TGTGCCAGCAGCCGGAATGGGCGCGCAGCCGCGGATACGCAGTATTTT.

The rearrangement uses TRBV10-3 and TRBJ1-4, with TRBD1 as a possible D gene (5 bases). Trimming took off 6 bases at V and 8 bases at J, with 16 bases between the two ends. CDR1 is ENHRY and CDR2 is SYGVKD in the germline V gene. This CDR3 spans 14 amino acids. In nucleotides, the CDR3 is TGTGCCATCAGCCTGGGAGGGAGGGGCGAAAAACTGTTTTTT. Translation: CAISLGGRGEKLFF.

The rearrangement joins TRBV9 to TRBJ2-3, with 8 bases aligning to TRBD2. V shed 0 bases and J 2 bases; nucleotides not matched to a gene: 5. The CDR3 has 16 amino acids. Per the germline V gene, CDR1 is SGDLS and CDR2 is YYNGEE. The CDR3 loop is CASSVEASGSTDTQYF. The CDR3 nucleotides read TGTGCCAGCAGCGTAGAGGCTAGCGGGTCCACAGATACGCAGTATTTT.

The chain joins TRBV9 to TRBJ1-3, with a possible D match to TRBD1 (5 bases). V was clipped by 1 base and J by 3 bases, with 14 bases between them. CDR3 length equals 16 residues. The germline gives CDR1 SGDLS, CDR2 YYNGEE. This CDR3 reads CASSVSPGVGGNTIYF. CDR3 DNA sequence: TGTGCCAGCAGCGTATCTCCGGGGGTTGGTGGAAACACCATATATTTT.

The CDR3 sequence is CASSPQYEQYF. In DNA form, the CDR3 reads TGTGCCAGCAGCCCTCAGTACGAGCAGTACTTC. This rearrangement joins TRBV7-9 to TRBJ2-7, with unresolved D. This CDR3 spans 11 amino acids. CDR1 is SEHNR and CDR2 is FQNEAQ in the germline V gene (reference sequence). The V and J ends lost 5 bases and 4 bases respectively, with 6 bases between them.

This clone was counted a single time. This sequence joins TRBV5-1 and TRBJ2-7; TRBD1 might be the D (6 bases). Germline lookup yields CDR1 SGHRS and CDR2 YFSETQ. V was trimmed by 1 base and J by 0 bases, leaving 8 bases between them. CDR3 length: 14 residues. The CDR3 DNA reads TGCGCCAGCAGCTTGACAGGGAGCTCCTACGAGCAGTACTTC. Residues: CASSLTGSSYEQYF.

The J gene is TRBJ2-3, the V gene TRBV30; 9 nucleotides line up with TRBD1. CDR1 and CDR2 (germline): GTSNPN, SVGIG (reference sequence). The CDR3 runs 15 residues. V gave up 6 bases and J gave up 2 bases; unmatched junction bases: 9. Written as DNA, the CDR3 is TGTGCCTGTAAGGACAGGGGTCTATACACAGATACGCAGTATTTT. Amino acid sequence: CACKDRGLYTDTQYF.

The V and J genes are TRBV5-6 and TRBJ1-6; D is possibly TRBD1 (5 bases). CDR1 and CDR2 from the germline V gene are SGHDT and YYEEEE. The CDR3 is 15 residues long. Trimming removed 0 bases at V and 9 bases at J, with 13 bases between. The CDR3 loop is CASSLDRRVGSPLHF. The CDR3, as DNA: TGTGCCAGCAGCTTGGATCGCAGGGTGGGTTCACCCCTCCACTTT.